A single sample gave rise to the 2 T cell receptor beta chains below, sequenced in a study of cytomegalovirus exposure and HLA in healthy donors. The protocol was immunoSEQ multiplex PCR, while the TCRdb copy is restricted to in-frame clones and leaves out a portion. The sample comprises some 220,000 clones, just over 90% of which are singletons, and approximately 0.99% rests with the top ten. Specimen: PBMCs. These TCRs come from a woman younger than 35 in good health and CMV-seronegative.

This clone was found once. The V and J genes are TRBV28 and TRBJ2-7; TRBD1 agrees at 8 bases. Germline CDR1 and CDR2: MDHEN and SYDVKM. V lost 6 bases, J lost 2 bases, and 9 bases stayed unmatched. CDR3 length equals 15 residues. CDR3 protein: CASSPSRTGTYEQYF. The CDR3 DNA reads as TGTGCCAGCAGCCCAAGCAGGACAGGGACCTACGAGCAGTACTTC. Filled out from reference TRBV28 and TRBJ2-7, the complete variable domain reads DVKVTQSSRYLVKRTGEKVFLECVQDMDHENMFWYRQDPGLGLRLIYFSYDVKMKEKGDIPEGYSVSREKKERFSLILESASTNQTSMYLCASSPSRTGTYEQYFGPGTRLTVT.

The genes are TRBV30 and TRBJ2-5; no clear D. V gave up 7 bases and J gave up 5 bases, with 11 bases separating them. Germline CDR1 and CDR2: GTSNPN and SVGIG (reference sequence). The CDR3 is 11 residues long. Here the CDR3 DNA reads TGTGCCTTAATATCAGTGGAGACCCAGTACTTC. Its protein product is CALISVETQYF.